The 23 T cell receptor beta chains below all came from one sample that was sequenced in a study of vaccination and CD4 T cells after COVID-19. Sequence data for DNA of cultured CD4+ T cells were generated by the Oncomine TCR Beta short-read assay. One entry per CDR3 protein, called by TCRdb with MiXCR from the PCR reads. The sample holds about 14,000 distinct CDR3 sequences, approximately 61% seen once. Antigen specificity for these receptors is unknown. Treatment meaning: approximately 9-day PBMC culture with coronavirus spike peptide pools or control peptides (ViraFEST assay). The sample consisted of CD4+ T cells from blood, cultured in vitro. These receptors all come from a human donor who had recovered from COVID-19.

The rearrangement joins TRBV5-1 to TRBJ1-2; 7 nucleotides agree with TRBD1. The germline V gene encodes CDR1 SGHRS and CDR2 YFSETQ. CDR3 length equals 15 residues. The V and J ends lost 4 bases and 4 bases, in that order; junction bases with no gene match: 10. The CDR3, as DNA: TGCGCCAGCAGCACCGGACAGGTGGCGGGCTATGGCTACACCTTC. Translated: CASSTGQVAGYGYTF.

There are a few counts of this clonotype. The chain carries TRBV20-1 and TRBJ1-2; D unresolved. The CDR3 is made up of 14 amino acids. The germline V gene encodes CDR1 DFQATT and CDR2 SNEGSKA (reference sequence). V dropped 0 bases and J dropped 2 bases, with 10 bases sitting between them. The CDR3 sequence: CSARDTRANYGYTF. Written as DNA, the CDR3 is TGCAGTGCTAGAGATACCCGGGCCAACTATGGCTACACCTTC.

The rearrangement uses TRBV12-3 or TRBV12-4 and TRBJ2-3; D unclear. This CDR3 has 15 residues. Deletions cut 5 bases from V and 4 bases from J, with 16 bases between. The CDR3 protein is CASSPSWGYADTQYF. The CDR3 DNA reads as TGTGCCAGCAGTCCCTCCTGGGGATACGCAGATACGCAGTATTTT.

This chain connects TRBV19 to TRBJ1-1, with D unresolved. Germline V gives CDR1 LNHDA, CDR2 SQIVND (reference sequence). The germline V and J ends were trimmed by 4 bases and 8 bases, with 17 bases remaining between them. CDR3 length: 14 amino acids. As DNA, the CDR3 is TGTGCCAGTAGTAGCCAGATCCTCTCAGGAGAAGCTTTCTTT. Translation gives CASSSQILSGEAFF.

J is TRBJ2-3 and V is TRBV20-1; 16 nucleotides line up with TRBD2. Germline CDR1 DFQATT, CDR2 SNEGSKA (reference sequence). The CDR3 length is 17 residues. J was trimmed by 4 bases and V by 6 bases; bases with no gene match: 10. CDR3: CSARRGLAGGSADTQYF. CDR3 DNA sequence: TGCAGTGCCCGAAGGGGACTAGCGGGAGGGAGCGCAGATACGCAGTATTTT.

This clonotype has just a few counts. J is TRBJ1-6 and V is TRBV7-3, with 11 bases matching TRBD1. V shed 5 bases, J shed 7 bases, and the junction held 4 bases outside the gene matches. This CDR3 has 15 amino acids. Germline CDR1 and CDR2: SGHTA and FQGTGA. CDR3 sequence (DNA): TGTGCCAGCAGCCCGGGGACAGGGGGGAATTCACCCCTCCACTTT. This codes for CASSPGTGGNSPLHF.

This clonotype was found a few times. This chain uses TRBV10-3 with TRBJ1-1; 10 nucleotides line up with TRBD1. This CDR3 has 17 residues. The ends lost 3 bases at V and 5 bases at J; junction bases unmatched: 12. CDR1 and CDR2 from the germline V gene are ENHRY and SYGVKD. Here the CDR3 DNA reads TGTGCCATCAGTGACCCATCCTGGGGGACAGGGGAAACTGAAGCTTTCTTT. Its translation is CAISDPSWGTGETEAFF.

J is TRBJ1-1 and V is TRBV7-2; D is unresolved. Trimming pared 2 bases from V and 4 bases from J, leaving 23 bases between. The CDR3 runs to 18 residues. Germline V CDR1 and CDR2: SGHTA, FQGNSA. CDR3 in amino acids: CASSLPETYPDRSTEAFF. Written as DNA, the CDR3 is TGTGCCAGCAGCTTACCGGAGACATATCCGGATAGGAGCACTGAAGCTTTCTTT.

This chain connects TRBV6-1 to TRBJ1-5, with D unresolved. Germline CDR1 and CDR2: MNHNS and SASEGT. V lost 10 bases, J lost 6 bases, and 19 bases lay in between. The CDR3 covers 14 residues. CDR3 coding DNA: TGTGCCACAGCAGGACGGCTCGTAGTTCAGCCCCAGCATTTT. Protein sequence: CATAGRLVVQPQHF.

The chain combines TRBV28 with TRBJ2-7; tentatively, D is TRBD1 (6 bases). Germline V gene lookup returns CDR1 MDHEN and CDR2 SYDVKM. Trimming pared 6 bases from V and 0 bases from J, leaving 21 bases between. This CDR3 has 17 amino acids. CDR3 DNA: TGTGCCAGCAGATCTCTCCCCAGGGGCCTTAGCTCCTACGAGCAGTACTTC. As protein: CASRSLPRGLSSYEQYF.

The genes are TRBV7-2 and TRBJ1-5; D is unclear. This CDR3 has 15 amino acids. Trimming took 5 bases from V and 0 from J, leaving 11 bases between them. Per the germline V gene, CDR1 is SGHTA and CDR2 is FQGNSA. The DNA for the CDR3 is TGTGCCAGCAGCAAGGAGGGAAATAGCAATCAGCCCCAGCATTTT. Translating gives CASSKEGNSNQPQHF. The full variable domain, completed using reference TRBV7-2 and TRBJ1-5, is GAGVSQSPSNKVTEKGKDVELRCDPISGHTALYWYRQSLGQGLEFLIYFQGNSAPDKSGLPSDRFSAERTGGSVSTLTIQRTQQEDSAVYLCASSKEGNSNQPQHFGDGTRLSIL.

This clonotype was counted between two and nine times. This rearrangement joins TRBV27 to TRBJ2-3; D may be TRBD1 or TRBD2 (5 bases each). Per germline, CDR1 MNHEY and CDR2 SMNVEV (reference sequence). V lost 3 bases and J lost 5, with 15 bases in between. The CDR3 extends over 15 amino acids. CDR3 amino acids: CASSLSVWGRDTQYF. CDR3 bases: TGTGCCAGCAGTTTGAGTGTCTGGGGGAGAGATACGCAGTATTTT.

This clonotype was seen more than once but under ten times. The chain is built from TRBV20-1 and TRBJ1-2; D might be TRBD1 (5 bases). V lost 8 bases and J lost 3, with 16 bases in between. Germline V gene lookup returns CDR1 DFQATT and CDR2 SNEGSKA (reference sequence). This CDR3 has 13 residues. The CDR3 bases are TGCAGTACCCCTCGGGGGACCGACTATGGCTACACCTTC. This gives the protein CSTPRGTDYGYTF.

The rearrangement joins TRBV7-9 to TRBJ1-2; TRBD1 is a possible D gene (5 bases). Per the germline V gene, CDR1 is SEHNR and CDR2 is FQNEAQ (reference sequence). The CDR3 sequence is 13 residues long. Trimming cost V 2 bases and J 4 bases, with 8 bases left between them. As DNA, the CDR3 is TGTGCCAGCAGCTTATATGACAGCTATGGCTACACCTTC. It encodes CASSLYDSYGYTF.

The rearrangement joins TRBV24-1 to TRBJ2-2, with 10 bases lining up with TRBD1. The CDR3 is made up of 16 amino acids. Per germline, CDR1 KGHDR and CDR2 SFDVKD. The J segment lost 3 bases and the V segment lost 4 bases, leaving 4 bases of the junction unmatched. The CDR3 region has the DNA TGTGCCACCAGTGACCCCGGGACAGGGGACACCGGGGAGCTGTTTTTT. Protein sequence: CATSDPGTGDTGELFF.

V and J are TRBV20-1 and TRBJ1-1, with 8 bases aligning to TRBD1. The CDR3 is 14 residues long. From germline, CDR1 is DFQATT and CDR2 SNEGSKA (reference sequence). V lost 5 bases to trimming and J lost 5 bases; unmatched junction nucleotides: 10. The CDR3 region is CSAQIPGGRTEAFF. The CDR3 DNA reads TGCAGTGCTCAGATACCAGGGGGCAGAACTGAAGCTTTCTTT.

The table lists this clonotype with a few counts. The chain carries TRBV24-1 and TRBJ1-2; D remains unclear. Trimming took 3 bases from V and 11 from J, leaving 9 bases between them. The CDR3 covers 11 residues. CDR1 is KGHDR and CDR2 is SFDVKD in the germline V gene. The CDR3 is CATSDAREYTF. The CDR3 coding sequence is TGTGCCACCAGTGATGCAAGAGAATACACCTTC.

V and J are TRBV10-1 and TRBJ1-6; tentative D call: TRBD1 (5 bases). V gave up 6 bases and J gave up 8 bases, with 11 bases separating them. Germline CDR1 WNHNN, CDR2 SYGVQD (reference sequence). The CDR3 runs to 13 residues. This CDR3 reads CASRETADSPLHF. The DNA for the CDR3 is TGCGCCAGCAGGGAGACAGCGGATTCACCCCTCCACTTT.

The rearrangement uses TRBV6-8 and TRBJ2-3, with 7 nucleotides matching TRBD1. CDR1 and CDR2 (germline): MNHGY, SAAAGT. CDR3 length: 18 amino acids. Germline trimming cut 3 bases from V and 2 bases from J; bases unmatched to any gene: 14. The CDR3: CASSYPPYRDRVTDTQYF. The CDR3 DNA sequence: TGTGCCAGCAGTTATCCCCCATACCGGGACAGAGTCACAGATACGCAGTATTTT.

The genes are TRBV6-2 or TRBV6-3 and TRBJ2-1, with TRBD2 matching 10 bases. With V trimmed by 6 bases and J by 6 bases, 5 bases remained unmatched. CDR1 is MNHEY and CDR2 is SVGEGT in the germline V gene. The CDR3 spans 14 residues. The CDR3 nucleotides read TGTGCCAGCAGAAGCGGGAGGGTGGGCAATGAGCAGTTCTTC. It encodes CASRSGRVGNEQFF.

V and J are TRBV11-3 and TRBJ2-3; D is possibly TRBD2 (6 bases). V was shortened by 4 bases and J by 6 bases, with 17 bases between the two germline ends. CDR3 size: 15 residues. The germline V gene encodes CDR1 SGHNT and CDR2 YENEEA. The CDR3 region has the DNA TGTGCCAGCAGCTCCCCCGGGGTAGCGGTCGATACGCAGTATTTT. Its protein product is CASSSPGVAVDTQYF. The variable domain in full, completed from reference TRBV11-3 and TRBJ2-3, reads EAGVVQSPRYKIIEKKQPVAFWCNPISGHNTLYWYLQNLGQGPELLIRYENEEAVDDSQLPKDRFSAERLKGVDSTLKIQPAELGDSAVYLCASSSPGVAVDTQYFGPGTRLTVL.

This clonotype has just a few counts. CDR3 in DNA: TGCAGTGCTAGCCTCGATGAGGCCACTGAAGCTTTCTTT. Translation: CSASLDEATEAFF. The V and J genes are TRBV20-1 and TRBJ1-1, with unresolved D. This CDR3 region has 13 residues. The germline gives CDR1 DFQATT, CDR2 SNEGSKA (reference sequence). V lost 3 bases and J 4 bases, leaving 12 bases between the germline ends.

The CDR3 DNA reads TGTGCCACCAGCGTAGAGAGTGGCGGAGTAGCTTTCTTT. Amino acids: CATSVESGGVAFF. V gene TRBV15 combines with J gene TRBJ1-1; D gene unclear. The V gene lost 5 bases and the J gene lost 10 bases, with 17 bases spanning the gap. The germline CDR1 and CDR2 sequences are LNHNV and YYDKDF (reference sequence). The CDR3 extends over 13 amino acids.